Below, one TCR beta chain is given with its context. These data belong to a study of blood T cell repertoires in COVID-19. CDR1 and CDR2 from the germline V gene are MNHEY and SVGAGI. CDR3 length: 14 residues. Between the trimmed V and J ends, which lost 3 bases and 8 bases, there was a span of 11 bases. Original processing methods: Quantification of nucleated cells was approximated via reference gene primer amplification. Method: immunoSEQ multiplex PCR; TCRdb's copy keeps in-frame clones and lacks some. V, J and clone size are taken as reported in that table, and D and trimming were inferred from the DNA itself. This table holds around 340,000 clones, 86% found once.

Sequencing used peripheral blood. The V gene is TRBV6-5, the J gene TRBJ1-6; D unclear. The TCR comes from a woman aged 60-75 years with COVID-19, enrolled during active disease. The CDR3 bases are TGTGCCAGCAGTTATGATAGAACCTATTCACCCCTCCACTTT. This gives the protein CASSYDRTYSPLHF.